One sample yielded the 14 T cell receptor beta chains listed below, sequenced in a study of blood T cell repertoires in COVID-19. Method: immunoSEQ multiplex PCR; TCRdb's copy keeps in-frame clones and lacks some. The repertoire holds roughly 250,000 clones, with approximately 91% as singletons. Source material: PBMCs or T cells enriched from blood (not recorded which). Every receptor here comes from a woman aged 40 to 50 with acute COVID-19.

This chain joins TRBV7-2 and TRBJ2-5; perhaps TRBD2 as D (6 bases). Germline CDR1 and CDR2: SGHTA and FQGNSA. This CDR3 comprises 15 residues. V was trimmed by 5 bases and J by 5 bases, leaving 18 bases between them. The CDR3 region is CASSTHRGARETQYF. For the CDR3, the DNA is TGTGCCAGCAGCACCCACCGCGGGGCGCGGGAGACCCAGTACTTC.

This clone was detected only once. The V gene is TRBV7-8, the J gene TRBJ2-7; possibly TRBD2 for D (6 bases). Germline lookup yields CDR1 SGHVS and CDR2 FQNEAQ. CDR3 length equals 16 residues. Trimming left V 5 bases short and J 1 base short, with 18 bases between. The chain's CDR3 is CASSTDVGEASYEQYF. For the CDR3, the DNA is TGTGCCAGCAGCACAGATGTCGGGGAGGCTTCCTACGAGCAGTACTTC.

This clone came up once. The chain couples TRBV18 to TRBJ2-3, with D maybe TRBD2 (6 bases). CDR3 length equals 14 residues. Trimming shortened V by 2 bases and J by 6 bases, and 12 bases separated the two germline ends. Germline values: CDR1 KGHSH, CDR2 LQKENI. The CDR3 reads CASSPVGGTDTQYF. CDR3 sequence (DNA): TGTGCCAGCTCACCAGTCGGCGGGACGGATACGCAGTATTTT.

This clone occurred a few times. The chain employs TRBV18 and TRBJ1-2; 9 nucleotides align to TRBD1. Looked up from germline, CDR1 is KGHSH and CDR2 is LQKENI. The CDR3 loop spans 13 amino acids. V gave up 5 bases and J gave up 8 bases; unmatched junction bases: 6. This chain's CDR3 is CASSAGTGPGYTF. CDR3 nucleotides: TGTGCCAGCTCAGCCGGGACAGGGCCCGGCTACACCTTC.

J is TRBJ2-5 and V is TRBV5-1, with 12 bases lining up with TRBD2. There are 18 residues in the CDR3. The V gene's germline CDR1 is SGHRS and CDR2 YFSETQ. The junction had 11 bases not matched to a gene; V was cut back by 0 bases and J by 5 bases. The CDR3 coding sequence is TGCGCCAGCAGCTTGGGGAGGACTAGCGGGGAAGTTGGGGAGACCCAGTACTTC. Translating gives CASSLGRTSGEVGETQYF.

The chain employs TRBV6-5 and TRBJ2-3; D may be TRBD1 (6 bases). Germline values: CDR1 MNHEY, CDR2 SVGAGI. CDR3 length: 15 residues. Trimming stripped 0 bases from V and 3 bases from J, with 10 bases between. CDR3 coding DNA: TGTGCCAGCAGTTACTCGGGGGCGCGGACAGATACGCAGTATTTT. This sequence encodes CASSYSGARTDTQYF.

The gene calls are TRBV5-4 and TRBJ2-7; tentative D call: TRBD1 (6 bases). V was cut by 0 bases and J by 2 bases, with 12 bases left in between. Germline lookup yields CDR1 SGHNT and CDR2 YYREEE (reference sequence). There are 15 residues in the CDR3. CDR3 nucleotides: TGTGCCAGCAGCTTGGCCCCGCGGACAGCCTACGAGCAGTACTTC. It encodes CASSLAPRTAYEQYF.

V usage is TRBV10-2 and J usage is TRBJ1-5; 7 nucleotides match TRBD1. Germline trimming cut 4 bases from V and 4 bases from J; bases unmatched to any gene: 4. This CDR3 is 14 amino acids long. Germline CDR1 and CDR2: WSHSY and SAAADI. DNA of the CDR3: TGCGCCAGCAGTGTAGACAGGGATAATCAGCCCCAGCATTTT. This encodes CASSVDRDNQPQHF.

The rearrangement uses TRBV27 and TRBJ1-6; 8 nucleotides line up with TRBD1. Germline trimming cut 2 bases from V and 9 bases from J; bases unmatched to any gene: 12. CDR3 length equals 17 residues. Per germline, CDR1 MNHEY and CDR2 SMNVEV (reference sequence). This CDR3 is CASSLRTTGAFGSPLHF. The DNA for the CDR3 is TGTGCCAGCAGTTTACGAACGACAGGGGCTTTTGGTTCACCCCTCCACTTT.

The chain recombines TRBV6-1 with TRBJ2-5, with D perhaps TRBD1 (5 bases). The CDR3 totals 13 residues. Trimming stripped 2 bases from V and 8 bases from J, with 12 bases between. Germline CDR1 and CDR2: MNHNS and SASEGT. CDR3 bases: TGTGCCAGCAGTGAACAGGGTCGTGTAACCCAGTACTTC. Encoded protein: CASSEQGRVTQYF.

The chain uses TRBV7-9 and TRBJ1-3, with D possibly being TRBD1 (5 bases). In germline, CDR1 is SEHNR, CDR2 FQNEAQ (reference sequence). The CDR3 covers 14 residues. The V end was cut by 2 bases, the J end by 4 bases, with 9 bases between. CDR3 amino acids: CASSLSTAGNTIYF. Here the CDR3 DNA reads TGTGCCAGCAGCTTATCGACAGCAGGAAACACCATATATTTT.

This clone was detected once. The chain links TRBV18 to TRBJ2-7; possibly TRBD1 for D (5 bases). With 5 bases removed from V and 3 bases from J, the gap between germline ends came to 11 bases. The germline V gene encodes CDR1 KGHSH and CDR2 LQKENI. This CDR3 is 13 amino acids long. Here the CDR3 reads CASSSGLGYEQYF. Here the CDR3 DNA reads TGTGCCAGCTCATCAGGGTTGGGCTACGAGCAGTACTTC.

The chain joins TRBV7-2 to TRBJ2-1; 15 nucleotides line up with TRBD2. The CDR3 runs to 16 residues. V gave up 1 base and J gave up 11 bases; unmatched junction bases: 6. Per germline, CDR1 SGHTA and CDR2 FQGNSA. The CDR3 spells CASSLGPGLAGGQQFF. CDR3 in DNA: TGTGCCAGCAGCTTAGGACCGGGACTAGCGGGGGGTCAGCAGTTCTTC.

The rearrangement links TRBV2 to TRBJ1-3; 7 bases are a match to TRBD1. Germline V gene lookup returns CDR1 SNHLY and CDR2 FYNNEI. The CDR3 length is 14 residues. The V segment lost 4 bases and the J segment 6 bases; nucleotides outside the gene matches: 6. The CDR3 bases are TGTGCCAGCAGTGTAACAGGGGTGGAAAACACCATATATTTT. It is translated as CASSVTGVENTIYF.